The 13 T cell receptor beta chains below come from one sample, sequenced in a study of blood T cell repertoires in COVID-19. Libraries were prepared by immunoSEQ multiplex PCR; TCRdb keeps only in-frame clonotypes and omits some of them. The sample records about 67,000 clones, less than 90% being singletons. The material sequenced was peripheral blood. The receptors originated from a man aged 50-59 years with active COVID-19.

The V call is TRBV6-5, the J call TRBJ2-7, with D tentatively TRBD1 (5 bases). V lost 0 bases and J 2 bases, leaving 11 bases between the germline ends. This CDR3 region has 15 residues. Germline CDR1 is MNHEY and CDR2 is SVGAGI. The CDR3 reads CASSYSQGLAYEQYF. The CDR3 coding sequence is TGTGCCAGCAGTTACTCCCAGGGATTAGCCTACGAGCAGTACTTC.

This clone was counted a few times. The chain has TRBV2 and TRBJ1-1, with D possibly being TRBD1 (6 bases). This CDR3 region has 12 residues. V lost 7 bases, J lost 11 bases, and 17 bases lay in between. Germline-derived CDR1 and CDR2 are SNHLY and FYNNEI. This CDR3 is CASNSDRYGAFF. In DNA, the CDR3 is TGTGCCAGCAACTCAGACAGGTACGGGGCTTTCTTT.

This clone was seen once. The chain recombines TRBV5-1 with TRBJ2-3; the match to TRBD1 covers 7 bases. The CDR3 sequence is 15 residues long. CDR1 SGHRS and CDR2 YFSETQ come from the germline V gene. J was trimmed by 2 bases and V by 4 bases; bases with no gene match: 7. In nucleotides, the CDR3 is TGCGCCAGCAGCAGTGGGGACAGTCTCACAGATACGCAGTATTTT. Translation: CASSSGDSLTDTQYF.

The rearrangement uses TRBV9 and TRBJ2-5, with 7 bases fitting TRBD2. CDR3 size: 14 residues. J was trimmed by 4 bases and V by 4 bases; bases with no gene match: 7. The V gene's germline CDR1 is SGDLS and CDR2 YYNGEE. The CDR3 coding sequence is TGTGCCAGCAGCCCGAGGACTAGTTTAGAGACCCAGTACTTC. Protein product: CASSPRTSLETQYF.

V and J are TRBV7-3 and TRBJ2-2; no clear D gene. V was cut by 5 bases and J by 10 bases, with 8 bases left in between. From germline, CDR1 is SGHTA and CDR2 FQGTGA. This CDR3 is 11 amino acids long. CDR3: CASSRGSELFF. CDR3 nucleotide sequence: TGTGCCAGCAGCCGCGGATCGGAGCTGTTTTTT.

The chain is built from TRBV30 and TRBJ2-5; TRBD2 matches at 8 bases. V lost 3 bases, J lost 1 base, and 7 bases stayed unmatched. This CDR3 contains 15 residues. Germline V gene data show CDR1 as GTSNPN and CDR2 as SVGIG (reference sequence). The CDR3 DNA follows: TGTGCCTGGAGGGGCCGTAGCGGGACCCAAGAGACCCAGTACTTC. Translated, it gives CAWRGRSGTQETQYF. The entire variable domain, with the rest obtained from reference TRBV30 and TRBJ2-5, is as follows: SQTIHQWPATLVQPVGSPLSLECTVEGTSNPNLYWYRQAAGRGLQLLFYSVGIGQISSEVPQNLSASRPQDRQFILSSKKLLLSDSGFYLCAWRGRSGTQETQYFGPGTRLLVL.

The CDR3: CASSRDRSTGELFF. The DNA for the CDR3 is TGTGCCAGCAGTCGAGACAGGTCAACCGGGGAGCTGTTTTTT. The rearrangement joins TRBV6-5 to TRBJ2-2; possible D gene TRBD1, 6 bases. The ends were cut back, 5 bases at V and 5 bases at J, with 12 bases in the middle. Germline lookup yields CDR1 MNHEY and CDR2 SVGAGI. The CDR3 totals 14 residues.

The rearrangement links TRBV29-1 to TRBJ1-1; D unclear. With 8 bases removed from V and 4 bases from J, the gap between germline ends came to 14 bases. The germline gives CDR1 SQVTM, CDR2 ANQGSEA. CDR3 size: 12 residues. CDR3 sequence reads: CSSLGGSTEAFF. The CDR3 coding sequence is TGCAGCTCCCTCGGAGGGAGCACTGAAGCTTTCTTT. The variable domain in full, with the rest retrieved from reference TRBV29-1 and TRBJ1-1, is SAVISQKPSRDICQRGTSLTIQCQVDSQVTMMFWYRQQPGQSLTLIATANQGSEATYESGFVIDKFPISRPNLTFSTLTVSNMSPEDSSIYLCSSLGGSTEAFFGQGTRLTVV.

The V call is TRBV12-3 or TRBV12-4, the J call TRBJ1-1; D unresolved. This CDR3 comprises 13 residues. V lost 7 bases and J lost 1, with 10 bases in between. Here the CDR3 DNA reads TGTGCCAGCAATCGGGTTGGGAACACTGAAGCTTTCTTT. Translation gives CASNRVGNTEAFF.

The CDR3 DNA follows: TGTGCCAGCAATGCCGGACAGGGAGGTCCCTATGGCTACACCTTC. This translates into CASNAGQGGPYGYTF. This rearrangement joins TRBV2 to TRBJ1-2, with 8 bases lining up with TRBD1. The V and J ends lost 7 bases and 4 bases, in that order; junction bases with no gene match: 11. This CDR3 has 15 residues. CDR1 and CDR2 from the germline V gene are SNHLY and FYNNEI.

This clone was seen only a few times. The chain recombines TRBV5-1 with TRBJ1-1; 10 bases line up with TRBD1. There are 16 residues in the CDR3. Unmatched junction bases numbered 9, after V lost 4 bases and J lost 3 bases. Germline CDR1 reads SGHRS; CDR2 reads YFSETQ. In DNA, the CDR3 is TGCGCCAGCAGCGCGACAGGGGGCGCGGGGGACACTGAAGCTTTCTTT. As protein: CASSATGGAGDTEAFF.

The gene calls are TRBV19 and TRBJ1-6; the match to TRBD1 covers 10 bases. The length of the CDR3 is 15 residues. The V gene's germline CDR1 is LNHDA and CDR2 SQIVND (reference sequence). V shed 2 bases, J shed 10 bases, and the junction held 5 bases outside the gene matches. CDR3 coding DNA: TGTGCCAGTAGTATAAGCGGGACAGGGGCATCACCCCTCCACTTT. The encoded protein is CASSISGTGASPLHF.

CDR3: CSVGGTSGRISYEQYF. The DNA of the CDR3 is TGCAGCGTTGGAGGGACTAGCGGGAGAATCTCCTACGAGCAGTACTTC. The chain carries TRBV29-1 and TRBJ2-7; 14 nucleotides line up with TRBD2. The length of the CDR3 is 16 residues. Germline V gene lookup returns CDR1 SQVTM and CDR2 ANQGSEA. Germline trimming cut 4 bases from V and 0 bases from J; bases unmatched to any gene: 5.